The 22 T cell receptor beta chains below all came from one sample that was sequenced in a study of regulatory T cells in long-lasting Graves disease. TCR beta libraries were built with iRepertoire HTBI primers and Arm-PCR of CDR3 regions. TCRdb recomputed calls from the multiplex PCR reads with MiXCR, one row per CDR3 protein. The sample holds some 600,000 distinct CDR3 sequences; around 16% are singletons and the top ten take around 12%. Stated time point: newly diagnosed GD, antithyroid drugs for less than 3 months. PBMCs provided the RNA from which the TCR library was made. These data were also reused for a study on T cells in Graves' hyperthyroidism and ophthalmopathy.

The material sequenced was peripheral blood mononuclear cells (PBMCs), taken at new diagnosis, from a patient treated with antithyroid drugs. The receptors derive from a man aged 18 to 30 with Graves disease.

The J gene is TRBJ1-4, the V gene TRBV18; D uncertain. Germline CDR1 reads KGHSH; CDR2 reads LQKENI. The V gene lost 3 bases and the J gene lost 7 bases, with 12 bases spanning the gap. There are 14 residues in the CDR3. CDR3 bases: TGTGCCAGCTCACCGAACACCAGGTCTGAAAAACTGTTTTTT. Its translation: CASSPNTRSEKLFF.

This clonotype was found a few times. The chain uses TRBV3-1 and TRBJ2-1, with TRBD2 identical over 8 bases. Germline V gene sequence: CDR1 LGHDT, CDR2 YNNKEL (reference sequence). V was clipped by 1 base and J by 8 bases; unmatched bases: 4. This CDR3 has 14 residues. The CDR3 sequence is CASSQAASGHEQFF. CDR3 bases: TGTGCCAGCAGCCAAGCCGCTAGCGGGCATGAGCAGTTCTTC.

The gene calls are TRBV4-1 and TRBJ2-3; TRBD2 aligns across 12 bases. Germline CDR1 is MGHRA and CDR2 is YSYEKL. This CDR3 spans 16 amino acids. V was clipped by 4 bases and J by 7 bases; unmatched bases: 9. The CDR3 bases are TGCGCCAGCAGCCGCCTCGGACTAGCGGGAATCTATACGCAGTATTTT. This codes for CASSRLGLAGIYTQYF.

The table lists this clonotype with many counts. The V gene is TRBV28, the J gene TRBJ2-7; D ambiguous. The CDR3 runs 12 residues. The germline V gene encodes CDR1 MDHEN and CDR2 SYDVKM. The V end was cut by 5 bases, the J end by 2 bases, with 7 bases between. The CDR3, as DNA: TGTGCCAGCAGTCCTCACCCCTACGAGCAGTACTTC. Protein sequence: CASSPHPYEQYF. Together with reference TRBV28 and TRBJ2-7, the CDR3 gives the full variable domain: DVKVTQSSRYLVKRTGEKVFLECVQDMDHENMFWYRQDPGLGLRLIYFSYDVKMKEKGDIPEGYSVSREKKERFSLILESASTNQTSMYLCASSPHPYEQYFGPGTRLTVT.

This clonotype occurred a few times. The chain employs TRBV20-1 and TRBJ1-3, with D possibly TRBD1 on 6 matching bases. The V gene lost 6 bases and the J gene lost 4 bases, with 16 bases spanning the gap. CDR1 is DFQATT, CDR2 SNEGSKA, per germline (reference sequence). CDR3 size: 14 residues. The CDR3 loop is CSARSGVRGNTIYF. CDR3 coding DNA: TGCAGTGCGCGTTCAGGGGTGCGGGGAAACACCATATATTTT.

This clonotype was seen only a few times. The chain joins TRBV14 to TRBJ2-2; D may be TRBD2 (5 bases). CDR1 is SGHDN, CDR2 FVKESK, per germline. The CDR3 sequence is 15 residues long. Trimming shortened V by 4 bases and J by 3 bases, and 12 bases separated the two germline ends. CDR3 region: CASSRFRADTGELFF. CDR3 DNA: TGTGCCAGCAGCCGGTTTAGAGCGGACACCGGGGAGCTGTTTTTT. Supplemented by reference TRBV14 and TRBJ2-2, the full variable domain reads EAGVTQFPSHSVIEKGQTVTLRCDPISGHDNLYWYRRVMGKEIKFLLHFVKESKQDESGMPNNRFLAERTGGTYSTLKVQPAELEDSGVYFCASSRFRADTGELFFGEGSRLTVL.

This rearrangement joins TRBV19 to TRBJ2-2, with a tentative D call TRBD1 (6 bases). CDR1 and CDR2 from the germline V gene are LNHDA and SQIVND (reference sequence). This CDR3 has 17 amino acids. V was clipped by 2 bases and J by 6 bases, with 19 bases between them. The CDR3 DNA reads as TGTGCCAGTAGTATAAGTCTGGGCAGGGGTATCTCCGGGGAGCTGTTTTTT. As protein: CASSISLGRGISGELFF.

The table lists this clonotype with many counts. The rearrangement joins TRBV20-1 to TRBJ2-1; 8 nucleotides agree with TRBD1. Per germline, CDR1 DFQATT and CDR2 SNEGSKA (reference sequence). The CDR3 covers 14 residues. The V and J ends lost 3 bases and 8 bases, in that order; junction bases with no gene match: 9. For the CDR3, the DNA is TGCAGTGCTAGTTCCAGGACAGGGTTGGATGAGCAGTTCTTC. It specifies CSASSRTGLDEQFF.

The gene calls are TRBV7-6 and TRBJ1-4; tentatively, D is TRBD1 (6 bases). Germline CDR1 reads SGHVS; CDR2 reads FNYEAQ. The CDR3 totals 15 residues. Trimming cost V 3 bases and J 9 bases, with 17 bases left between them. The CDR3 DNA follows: TGTGCCAGCAGCTTCGGTACTGGCACAGGGCAAAAACTGTTTTTT. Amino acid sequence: CASSFGTGTGQKLFF.

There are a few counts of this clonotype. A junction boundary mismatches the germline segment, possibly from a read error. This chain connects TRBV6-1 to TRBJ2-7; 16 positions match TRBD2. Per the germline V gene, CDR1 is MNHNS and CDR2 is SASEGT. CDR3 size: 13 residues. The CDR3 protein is CASRTGTSGRADF. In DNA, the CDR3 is TGTGCCAGCAGGACAGGGACTAGCGGGAGGGCGGACTTC.

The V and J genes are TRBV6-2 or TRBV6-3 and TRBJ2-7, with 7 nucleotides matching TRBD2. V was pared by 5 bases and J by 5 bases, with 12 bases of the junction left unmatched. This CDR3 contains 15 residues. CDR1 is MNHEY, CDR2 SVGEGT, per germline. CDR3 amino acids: CASSRALADLHEQYF. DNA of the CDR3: TGTGCCAGCAGTAGAGCGCTAGCGGATCTGCACGAGCAGTACTTC.

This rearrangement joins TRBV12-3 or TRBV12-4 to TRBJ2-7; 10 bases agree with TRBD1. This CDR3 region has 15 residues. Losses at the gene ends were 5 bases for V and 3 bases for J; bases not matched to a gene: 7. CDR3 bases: TGTGCCAGCAGTCCTCCGGGACAGGGGATCTACGAGCAGTACTTC. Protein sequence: CASSPPGQGIYEQYF.

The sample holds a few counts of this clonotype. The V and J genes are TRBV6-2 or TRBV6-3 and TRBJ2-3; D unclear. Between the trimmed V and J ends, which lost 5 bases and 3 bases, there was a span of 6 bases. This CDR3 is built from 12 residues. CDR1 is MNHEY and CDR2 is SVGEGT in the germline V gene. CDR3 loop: CASSETTDTQYF. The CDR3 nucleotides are TGTGCCAGCAGTGAAACGACAGATACGCAGTATTTT.

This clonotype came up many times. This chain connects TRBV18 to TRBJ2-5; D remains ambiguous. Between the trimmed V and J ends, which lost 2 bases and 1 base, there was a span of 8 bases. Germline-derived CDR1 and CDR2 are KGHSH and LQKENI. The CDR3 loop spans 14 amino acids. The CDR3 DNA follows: TGTGCCAGCTCACCAGGCCCTAGCCAAGAGACCCAGTACTTC. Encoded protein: CASSPGPSQETQYF.

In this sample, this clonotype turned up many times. CDR3 in DNA: TGTGCCAGCAGCTTAGCCCGTGGGACTACCTACGGGGAGACCCAGTACTTC. The encoded protein is CASSLARGTTYGETQYF. This sequence joins TRBV11-2 and TRBJ2-5; 7 bases map to TRBD2. CDR1 SGHAT and CDR2 FQNNGV come from the germline V gene. The CDR3 consists of 17 residues. With V trimmed by 1 base and J by 5 bases, 13 bases remained unmatched.

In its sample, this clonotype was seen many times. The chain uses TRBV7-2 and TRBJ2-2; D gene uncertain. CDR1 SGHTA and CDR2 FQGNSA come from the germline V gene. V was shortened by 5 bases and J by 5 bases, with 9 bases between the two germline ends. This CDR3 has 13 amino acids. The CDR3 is CASSPLPTGELFF. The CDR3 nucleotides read TGTGCCAGCAGCCCTCTTCCGACCGGGGAGCTGTTTTTT.

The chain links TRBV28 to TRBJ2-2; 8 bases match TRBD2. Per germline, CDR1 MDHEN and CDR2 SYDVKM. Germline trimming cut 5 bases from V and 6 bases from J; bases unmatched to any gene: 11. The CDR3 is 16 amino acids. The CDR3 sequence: CASSGYGGAKAGELFF. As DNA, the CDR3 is TGTGCCAGCAGTGGGTACGGGGGGGCCAAGGCCGGGGAGCTGTTTTTT.

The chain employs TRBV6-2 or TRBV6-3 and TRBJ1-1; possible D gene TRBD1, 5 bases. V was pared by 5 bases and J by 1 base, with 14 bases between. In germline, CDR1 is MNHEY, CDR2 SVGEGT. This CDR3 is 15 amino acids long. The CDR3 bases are TGTGCCAGCAGTGCTTATCGACAGCAGAACACTGAAGCTTTCTTT. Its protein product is CASSAYRQQNTEAFF.

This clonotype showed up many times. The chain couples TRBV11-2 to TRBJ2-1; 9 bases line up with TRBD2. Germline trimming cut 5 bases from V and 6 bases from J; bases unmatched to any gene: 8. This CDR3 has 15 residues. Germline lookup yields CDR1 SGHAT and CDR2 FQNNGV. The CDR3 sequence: CASSIAGDRGNEQFF. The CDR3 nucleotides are TGTGCCAGCAGCATAGCGGGGGATCGGGGCAATGAGCAGTTCTTC.

The CDR3 loop reads CASSLSLGPSGELFF. Written as DNA, the CDR3 is TGTGCCAGCAGTTTATCTCTAGGCCCCTCGGGGGAGCTGTTTTTT. This sequence joins TRBV28 and TRBJ2-2; D remains ambiguous. The ends were cut back, 1 base at V and 8 bases at J, with 14 bases in the middle. Germline V gene lookup returns CDR1 MDHEN and CDR2 SYDVKM. The length of the CDR3 is 15 residues.

The CDR3 DNA is TGTGCCACCAGTGATTTGCGAGGAGTAGGCGGGGGGACAGATACGCAGTATTTT. Translating gives CATSDLRGVGGGTDTQYF. This sequence joins TRBV24-1 and TRBJ2-3, with TRBD2 identical over 8 bases. Germline CDR1 and CDR2: KGHDR and SFDVKD. The length of the CDR3 is 18 residues. The junction had 10 bases not matched to a gene; V was cut back by 0 bases and J by 3 bases.

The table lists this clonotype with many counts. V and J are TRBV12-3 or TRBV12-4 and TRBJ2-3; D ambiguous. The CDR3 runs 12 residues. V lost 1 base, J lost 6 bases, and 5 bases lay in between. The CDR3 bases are TGTGCCAGCAGTTTAGATTCGGATACGCAGTATTTT. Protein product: CASSLDSDTQYF.